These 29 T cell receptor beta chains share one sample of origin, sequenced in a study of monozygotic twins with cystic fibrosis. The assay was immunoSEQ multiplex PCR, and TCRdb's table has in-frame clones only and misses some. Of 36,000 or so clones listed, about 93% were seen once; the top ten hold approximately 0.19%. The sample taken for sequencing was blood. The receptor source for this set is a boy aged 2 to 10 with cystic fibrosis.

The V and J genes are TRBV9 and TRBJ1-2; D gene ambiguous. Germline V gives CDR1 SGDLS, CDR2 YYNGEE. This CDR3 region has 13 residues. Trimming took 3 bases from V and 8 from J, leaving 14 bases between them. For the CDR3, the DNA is TGTGCCAGCAGCGGCCCGATGAGCGTGGGCTACACCTTC. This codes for CASSGPMSVGYTF.

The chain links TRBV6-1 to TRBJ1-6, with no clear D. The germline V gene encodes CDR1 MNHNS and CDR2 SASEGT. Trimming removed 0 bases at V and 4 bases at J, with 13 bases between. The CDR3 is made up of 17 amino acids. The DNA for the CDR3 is TGTGCCAGCAGTGAAGCGCGCTCGGCAGATTATAATTCACCCCTCCACTTT. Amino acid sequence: CASSEARSADYNSPLHF.

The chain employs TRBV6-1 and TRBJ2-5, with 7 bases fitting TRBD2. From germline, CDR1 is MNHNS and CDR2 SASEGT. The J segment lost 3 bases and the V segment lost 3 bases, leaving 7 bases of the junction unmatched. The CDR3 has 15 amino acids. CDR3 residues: CASSDIGGGEETQYF. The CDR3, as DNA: TGTGCCAGCAGTGACATAGGCGGGGGAGAAGAGACCCAGTACTTC.

CDR3: CASSPGTANYEQYF. CDR3 in DNA: TGTGCCAGCTCACCCGGGACGGCCAACTACGAGCAGTACTTC. The V and J genes are TRBV18 and TRBJ2-7; either TRBD1 or TRBD2 may fit D (5 bases each). Trimming shortened V by 3 bases and J by 3 bases, and 12 bases separated the two germline ends. Germline values: CDR1 KGHSH, CDR2 LQKENI. CDR3 length: 14 amino acids. Full variable domain (outside the CDR3, taken from reference TRBV18 and TRBJ2-7): NAGVMQNPRHLVRRRGQEARLRCSPMKGHSHVYWYRQLPEEGLKFMVYLQKENIIDESGMPKERFSAEFPKEGPSILRIQQVVRGDSAAYFCASSPGTANYEQYFGPGTRLTVT.

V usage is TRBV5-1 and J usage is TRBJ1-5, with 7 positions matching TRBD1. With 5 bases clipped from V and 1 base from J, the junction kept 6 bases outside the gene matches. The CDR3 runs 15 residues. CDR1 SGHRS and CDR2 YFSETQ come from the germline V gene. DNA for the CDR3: TGCGCCAGCAGTCCACAGGGGTACAGCAATCAGCCCCAGCATTTT. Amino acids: CASSPQGYSNQPQHF.

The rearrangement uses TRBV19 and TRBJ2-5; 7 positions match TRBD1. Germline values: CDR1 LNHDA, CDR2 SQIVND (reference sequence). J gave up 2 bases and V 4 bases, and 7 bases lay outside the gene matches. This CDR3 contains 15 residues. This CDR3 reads CASSKGTAIQETQYF. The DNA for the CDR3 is TGTGCCAGTAGTAAAGGGACAGCGATTCAAGAGACCCAGTACTTC.

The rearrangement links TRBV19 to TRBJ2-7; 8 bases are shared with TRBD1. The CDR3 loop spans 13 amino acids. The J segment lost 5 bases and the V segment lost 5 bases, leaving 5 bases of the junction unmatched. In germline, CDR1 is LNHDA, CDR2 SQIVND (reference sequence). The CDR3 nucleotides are TGTGCCAGTAGTGTCCACAGGGGGAACGAGCAGTACTTC. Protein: CASSVHRGNEQYF.

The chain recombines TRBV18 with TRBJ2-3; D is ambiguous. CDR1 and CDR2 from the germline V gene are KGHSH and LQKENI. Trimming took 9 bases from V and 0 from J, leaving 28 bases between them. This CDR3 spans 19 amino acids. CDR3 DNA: TGTGCCAGTTATACCCGACCCCGACTTGAAACCTCCAGCACAGATACGCAGTATTTT. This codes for CASYTRPRLETSSTDTQYF. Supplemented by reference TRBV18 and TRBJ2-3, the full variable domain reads NAGVMQNPRHLVRRRGQEARLRCSPMKGHSHVYWYRQLPEEGLKFMVYLQKENIIDESGMPKERFSAEFPKEGPSILRIQQVVRGDSAAYFCASYTRPRLETSSTDTQYFGPGTRLTVL.

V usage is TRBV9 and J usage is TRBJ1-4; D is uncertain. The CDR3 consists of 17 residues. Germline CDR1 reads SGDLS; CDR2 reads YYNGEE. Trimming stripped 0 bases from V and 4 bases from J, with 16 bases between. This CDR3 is CASSVGTTAGSNEKLFF. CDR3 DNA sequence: TGTGCCAGCAGCGTAGGAACCACTGCGGGGAGTAATGAAAAACTGTTTTTT. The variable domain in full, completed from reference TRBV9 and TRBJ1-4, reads DSGVTQTPKHLITATGQRVTLRCSPRSGDLSVYWYQQSLDQGLQFLIQYYNGEERAKGNILERFSAQQFPDLHSELNLSSLELGDSALYFCASSVGTTAGSNEKLFFGSGTQLSVL.

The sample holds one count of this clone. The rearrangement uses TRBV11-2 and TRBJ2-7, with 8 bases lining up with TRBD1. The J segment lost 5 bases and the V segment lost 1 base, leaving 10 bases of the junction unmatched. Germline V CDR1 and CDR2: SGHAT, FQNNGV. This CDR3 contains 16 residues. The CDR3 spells CASSLGFHRGEDEQYF. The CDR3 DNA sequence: TGTGCCAGCAGCTTAGGGTTTCACAGGGGGGAGGACGAGCAGTACTTC.

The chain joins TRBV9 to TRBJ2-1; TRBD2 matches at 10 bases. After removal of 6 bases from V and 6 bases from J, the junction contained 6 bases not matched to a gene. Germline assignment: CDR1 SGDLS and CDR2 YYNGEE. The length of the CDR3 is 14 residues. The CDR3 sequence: CASTESGGGNEQFF. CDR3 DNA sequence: TGTGCCAGCACCGAGAGCGGGGGGGGCAATGAGCAGTTCTTC.

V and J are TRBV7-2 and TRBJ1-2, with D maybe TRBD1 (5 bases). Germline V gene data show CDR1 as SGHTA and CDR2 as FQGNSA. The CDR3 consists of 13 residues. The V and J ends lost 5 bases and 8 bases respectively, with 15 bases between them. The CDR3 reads CASSLRDGEGYTF. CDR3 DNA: TGTGCCAGCAGCCTCCGGGACGGGGAGGGCTACACCTTC.

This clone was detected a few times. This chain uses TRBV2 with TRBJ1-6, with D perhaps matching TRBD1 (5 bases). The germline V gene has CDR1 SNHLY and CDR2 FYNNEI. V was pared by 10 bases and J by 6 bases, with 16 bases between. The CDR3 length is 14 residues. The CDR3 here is CATLQEGGNSPLHF. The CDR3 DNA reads TGTGCCACCCTACAGGAGGGCGGTAATTCACCCCTCCACTTT.

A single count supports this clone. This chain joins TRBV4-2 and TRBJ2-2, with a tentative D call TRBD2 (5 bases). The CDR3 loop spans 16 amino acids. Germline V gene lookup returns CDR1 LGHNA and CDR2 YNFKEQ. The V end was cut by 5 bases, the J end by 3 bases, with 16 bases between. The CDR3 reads CASSVTLVGDTGELFF. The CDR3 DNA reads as TGTGCCAGCAGCGTAACACTCGTCGGGGACACCGGGGAGCTGTTTTTT.

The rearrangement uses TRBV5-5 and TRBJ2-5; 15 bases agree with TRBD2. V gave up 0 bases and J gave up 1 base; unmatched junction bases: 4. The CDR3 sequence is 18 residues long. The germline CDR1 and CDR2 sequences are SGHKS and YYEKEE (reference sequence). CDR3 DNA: TGTGCCAGCAGCTTGGAAGGACTAGCGGGGGGGTTCCAAGAGACCCAGTACTTC. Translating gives CASSLEGLAGGFQETQYF.

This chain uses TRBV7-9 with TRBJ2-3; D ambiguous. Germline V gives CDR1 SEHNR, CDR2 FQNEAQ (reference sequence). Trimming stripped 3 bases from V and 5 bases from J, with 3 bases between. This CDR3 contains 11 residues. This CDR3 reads CASSFGDTQYF. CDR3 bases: TGTGCCAGCAGCTTCGGAGATACGCAGTATTTT.

The CDR3 coding sequence is TGTGCCAGCAGCTCCTGGGAGGAGGGGTATGAAGCTTTCTTT. Its protein product is CASSSWEEGYEAFF. The chain combines TRBV5-4 with TRBJ1-1; a weak D match, TRBD1 (5 bases). V dropped 3 bases and J dropped 7 bases, with 16 bases sitting between them. Germline CDR1 is SGHNT and CDR2 is YYREEE (reference sequence). CDR3 length equals 14 residues.

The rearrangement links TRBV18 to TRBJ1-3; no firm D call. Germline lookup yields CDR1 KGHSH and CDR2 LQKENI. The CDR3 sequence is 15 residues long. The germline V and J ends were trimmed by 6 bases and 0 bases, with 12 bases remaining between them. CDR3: CASSPNTPSGNTIYF. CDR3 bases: TGTGCCAGCTCCCCCAACACACCCTCTGGAAACACCATATATTTT.

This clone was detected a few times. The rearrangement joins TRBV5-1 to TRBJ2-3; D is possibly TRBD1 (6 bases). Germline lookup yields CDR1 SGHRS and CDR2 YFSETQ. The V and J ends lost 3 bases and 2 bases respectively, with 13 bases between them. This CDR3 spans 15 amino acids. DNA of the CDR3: TGCGCCAGCAGCTCAGGGGTGGGGCCCACAGATACGCAGTATTTT. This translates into CASSSGVGPTDTQYF.

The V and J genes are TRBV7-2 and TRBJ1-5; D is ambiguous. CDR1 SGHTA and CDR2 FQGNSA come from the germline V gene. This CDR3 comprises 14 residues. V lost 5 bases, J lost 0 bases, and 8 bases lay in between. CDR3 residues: CASSLDLSNQPQHF. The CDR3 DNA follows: TGTGCCAGCAGCCTGGATCTTAGCAATCAGCCCCAGCATTTT.

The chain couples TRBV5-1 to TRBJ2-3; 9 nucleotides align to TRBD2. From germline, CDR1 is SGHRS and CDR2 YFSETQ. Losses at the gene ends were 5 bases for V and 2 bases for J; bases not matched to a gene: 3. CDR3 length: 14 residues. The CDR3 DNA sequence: TGCGCCAGCAGGCGGGGGGGCAACACAGATACGCAGTATTTT. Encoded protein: CASRRGGNTDTQYF.

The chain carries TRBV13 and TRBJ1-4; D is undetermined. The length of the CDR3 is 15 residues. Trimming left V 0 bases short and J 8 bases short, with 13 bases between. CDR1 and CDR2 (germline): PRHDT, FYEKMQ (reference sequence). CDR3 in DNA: TGTGCCAGCAGCTTAGGGTCAACCTTAGGCGAAAAACTGTTTTTT. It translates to CASSLGSTLGEKLFF.

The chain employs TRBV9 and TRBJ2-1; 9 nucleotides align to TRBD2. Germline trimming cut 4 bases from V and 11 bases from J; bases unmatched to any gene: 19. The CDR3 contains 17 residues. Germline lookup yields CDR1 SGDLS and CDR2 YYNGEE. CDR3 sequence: CASSPGGAGGTQVKQFF. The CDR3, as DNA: TGTGCCAGCAGCCCAGGGGGAGCGGGGGGAACTCAAGTAAAGCAGTTCTTC.

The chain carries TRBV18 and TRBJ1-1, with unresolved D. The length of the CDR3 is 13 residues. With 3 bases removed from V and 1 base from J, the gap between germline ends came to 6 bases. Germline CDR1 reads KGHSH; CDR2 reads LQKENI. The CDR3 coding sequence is TGTGCCAGCTCACCGGCAGCGAACACTGAAGCTTTCTTT. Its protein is CASSPAANTEAFF.

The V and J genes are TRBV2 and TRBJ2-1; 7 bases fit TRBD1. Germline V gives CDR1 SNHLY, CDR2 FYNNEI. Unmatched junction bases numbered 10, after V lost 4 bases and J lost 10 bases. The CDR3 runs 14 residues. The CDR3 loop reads CASSGRQGRYEQFF. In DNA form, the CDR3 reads TGTGCCAGCAGTGGTAGACAGGGTCGATACGAGCAGTTCTTC.

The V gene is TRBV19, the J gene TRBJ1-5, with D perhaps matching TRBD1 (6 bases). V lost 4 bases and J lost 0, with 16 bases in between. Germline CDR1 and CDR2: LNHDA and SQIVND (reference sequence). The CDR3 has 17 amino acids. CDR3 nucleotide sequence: TGTGCCAGTAGTACTGCGACAGGCCGGTTTAGCAATCAGCCCCAGCATTTT. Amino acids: CASSTATGRFSNQPQHF.

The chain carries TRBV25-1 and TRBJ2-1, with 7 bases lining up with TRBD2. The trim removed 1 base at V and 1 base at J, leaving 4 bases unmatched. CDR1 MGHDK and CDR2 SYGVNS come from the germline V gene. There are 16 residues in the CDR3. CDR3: CASSEFRTSSYNEQFF. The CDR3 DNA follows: TGTGCCAGCAGTGAATTCCGGACTAGTTCCTACAATGAGCAGTTCTTC. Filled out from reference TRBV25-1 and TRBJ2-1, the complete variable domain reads EADIYQTPRYLVIGTGKKITLECSQTMGHDKMYWYQQDPGMELHLIHYSYGVNSTEKGDLSSESTVSRIRTEHFPLTLESARPSHTSQYLCASSEFRTSSYNEQFFGPGTRLTVL.

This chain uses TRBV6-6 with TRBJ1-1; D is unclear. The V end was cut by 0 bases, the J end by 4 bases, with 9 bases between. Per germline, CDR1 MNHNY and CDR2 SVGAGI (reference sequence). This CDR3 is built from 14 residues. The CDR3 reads CASSYSTEITEAFF. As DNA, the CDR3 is TGTGCCAGCAGTTACTCCACAGAAATCACTGAAGCTTTCTTT.

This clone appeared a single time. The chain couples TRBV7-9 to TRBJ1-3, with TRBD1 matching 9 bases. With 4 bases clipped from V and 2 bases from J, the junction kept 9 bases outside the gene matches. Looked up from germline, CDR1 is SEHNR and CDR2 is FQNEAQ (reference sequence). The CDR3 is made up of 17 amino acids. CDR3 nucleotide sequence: TGTGCCAGCAGCTCTAGGAGGGGGACAGGGACTGGAAACACCATATATTTT. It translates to CASSSRRGTGTGNTIYF.